This T cell receptor (beta chain) was sequenced in a study of T cell clonality in common variable immunodeficiency. Study results and limitations: Reportedly, TCR beta sequences from common variable immunodeficiency showed fewer deletions and N-nucleotide insertions. TCRbeta clonality was increased in CVID versus healthy controls.

At least ten counts were recorded for this clone. Its antigen is not known. The read stops 3 residues short of the end of the CDR3; the missing end is completed from the germline J gene. Sequencing input was equivalent genomic DNA from CVID and controls. Clones were sequenced by immunoSEQ multiplex PCR, and TCRdb holds only the in-frame ones, with some missing. Listed here are some 43,000 clones without any singletons, the top ten holding approximately 2%. This CDR3 is 20 amino acids long. Germline CDR1 is LNHDA and CDR2 is SQIVND (reference sequence). The junction had 20 bases not matched to a gene; V was cut back by 5 bases and J by 1 base.

The sequence was collected from a person between 18 and 69 years old in good health. This sequence joins TRBV19 and TRBJ2-4, with 7 nucleotides matching TRBD1. The sample consisted of peripheral blood mononuclear cells. CDR3 region: CASSVIGGTGVGLAKNIQYF. The DNA read from the CDR3 is TGTGCCAGTAGTGTCATAGGGGGAACAGGGGTGGGGTTGGCCAAAAACATT.